The entry that follows covers one T cell receptor beta chain sequence. This specimen comes from a study of blood T cell repertoires in COVID-19. In the study overall: Both acute and convalescent COVID-19 samples were obtained from the United States, Italy and Spain. PBMCs, B-cell-depleted T cells, or T cells provided the cDNA or gDNA that made up the material.

Trimming shortened V by 1 base and J by 5 bases, and 13 bases separated the two germline ends. Germline loops: CDR1 SGDLS, CDR2 YYNGEE. The CDR3 length is 15 residues. Authors' analysis steps: It was from reference gene primer amplification that nucleated cell counts were estimated. Some clones are missing from TCRdb's copy, which holds only in-frame ones; the method was immunoSEQ multiplex PCR. That table is the source of V, J and clone size, and D and trimming were worked out from the DNA. Found here are tens of thousands of clones, 75% to 90% of them singletons; the top ten hold roughly 5%. The chain is built from TRBV9 and TRBJ2-1; D is perhaps TRBD2 (6 bases). The sequence came from a man in his 60s with active COVID-19. Sequencing was performed on peripheral blood. The chain's CDR3 is CASSVISGGNNEQFF. The DNA for the CDR3 is TGTGCCAGCAGCGTAATTAGCGGAGGGAACAATGAGCAGTTCTTC.